A selection of T cell receptor beta chains follows, all from one sample in a study of blood T cell repertoires in COVID-19. Libraries were prepared by immunoSEQ multiplex PCR; TCRdb keeps only in-frame clonotypes and omits some of them. This table has some 300,000 clones, about 90% appearing once. The specimen was PBMCs or T cells enriched from blood (not recorded which). These receptors were taken from a woman in her 30s who had recovered from COVID-19. The CDR3 runs from the conserved cysteine through the conserved F or W. A D gene is named only where the DNA matches it firmly. Part of the rows lack a size; the others show once, few, many or a class for expanded clones.

j_call clone_size v_call d_call cdr3_length cdr3_aa cdr3_nt
TRBJ1-2 once TRBV9 TRBD1 15 CASSVAVYRGGGYTF TGTGCCAGCAGCGTAGCTGTCTACAGGGGTGGTGGCTACACCTTC
TRBJ1-2 - TRBV10-1 - 13 CASSHAVSGGYTF TGCGCCAGCAGTCACGCCGTCAGCGGTGGCTACACCTTC
TRBJ2-3 - TRBV27 - 14 CASSFLDRVDTQYF TGTGCCAGCAGTTTTTTGGACAGAGTTGATACGCAGTATTTT
TRBJ1-2 - TRBV29-1 - 11 CSVVLLYGYTF TGCAGCGTTGTCCTACTCTATGGCTACACCTTC
TRBJ1-6 - TRBV27 - 18 CASSFRVYVSSYNSPLHF TGTGCCAGCAGTTTCCGGGTATATGTGAGCTCCTATAATTCACCCCTCCACTTT
TRBJ2-7 - TRBV27 - 11 CASSRDFVWYF TGTGCCAGCAGTCGGGACTTCGTTTGGTACTTC
TRBJ2-3 - TRBV3-1/TRBV3-2 TRBD2 17 CASSQDLAAASEVTQYF TGTGCCAGCAGCCAAGATCTAGCGGCGGCCTCTGAAGTTACGCAGTATTTT
TRBJ2-3 - TRBV30 - 17 CAWSSPGIARSTDTQYF TGTGCCTGGAGCTCTCCGGGGATAGCTAGAAGCACAGATACGCAGTATTTT
TRBJ1-2 - TRBV4-1 - 16 CASSRAVGGKNYGYTF TGCGCCAGCAGCCGGGCTGTGGGGGGAAAAAACTATGGCTACACCTTC
TRBJ1-2 - TRBV4-1 TRBD1 14 CASSPETGVNGYTF TGCGCCAGCAGTCCGGAGACAGGGGTGAATGGCTACACCTTC
TRBJ2-3 - TRBV7-3 TRBD2 16 CASSLLAGAITDTQYF TGTGCCAGCAGCTTGTTAGCGGGAGCGATCACAGATACGCAGTATTTT
TRBJ2-7 - TRBV6-1 TRBD1 14 CASSEVGTDYEQYF TGTGCCAGCAGTGAAGTAGGGACAGACTACGAGCAGTACTTC
TRBJ2-3 - TRBV19 TRBD2 15 CASSTEAGVADTQYF TGTGCCAGTAGTACCGAAGCGGGAGTGGCAGATACGCAGTATTTT
TRBJ2-3 once TRBV9 TRBD2 17 CASSGPLAGGLADTQYF TGTGCCAGCAGCGGACCACTAGCGGGAGGTCTCGCAGATACGCAGTATTTT
TRBJ1-4 - TRBV5-1 - 15 CASSLAGIHSEKLFF TGCGCCAGCAGCTTGGCGGGTATTCATTCGGAAAAACTGTTTTTT
TRBJ1-2 - TRBV7-9 TRBD1 14 CASSRDRGTYGYTF TGTGCCAGCAGCCGGGACAGGGGGACGTATGGCTACACCTTC
TRBJ2-2 - TRBV7-2 TRBD1 16 CASRAAGGVDTGELFF TGTGCCAGCAGAGCGGCAGGGGGAGTGGACACCGGGGAGCTGTTTTTT
TRBJ2-7 - TRBV29-1 TRBD1 14 CSVEDRDSSYEQYF TGCAGCGTTGAAGATCGGGACAGCTCCTACGAGCAGTACTTC
TRBJ2-3 - TRBV20-1 - 10 CSATTRAQYF TGCAGTGCCACGACTAGGGCGCAGTATTTT
TRBJ2-2 - TRBV7-9 - 13 CASSLELTGELFF TGTGCCAGCAGCTTAGAACTTACCGGGGAGCTGTTTTTT
TRBJ1-1 - TRBV7-2 - 13 CASSSYRNTEAFF TGTGCCAGCAGCTCCTACAGGAACACTGAAGCTTTCTTT
TRBJ1-5 once TRBV7-6 TRBD1 17 CASSPYTGELSNQPQHF TGTGCCAGCAGCCCTTATACAGGGGAACTAAGCAATCAGCCCCAGCATTTT
TRBJ1-1 - TRBV7-2 - 14 CASSLGAGPLEAFF TGTGCCAGCAGCCTAGGGGCGGGTCCCCTAGAAGCTTTCTTT
TRBJ2-7 - TRBV5-1 TRBD2 14 CASSFGTSGYEQYF TGCGCCAGCAGCTTTGGGACTAGCGGCTACGAGCAGTACTTC
TRBJ2-3 - TRBV11-2 - 14 CASSFVQDADTQYF TGTGCCAGCAGCTTTGTACAGGATGCAGATACGCAGTATTTT
TRBJ1-2 - TRBV5-1 - 14 CASSPTAGGRGYTF TGCGCCAGCAGCCCGACGGCGGGAGGACGTGGCTACACCTTC
TRBJ2-1 - TRBV28 TRBD1 12 CASSQQGGEQFF TGTGCCAGCAGTCAACAGGGGGGTGAGCAGTTCTTC
TRBJ2-1 once TRBV11-2 - 16 CASRHPGRDSYNEQFF TGTGCCAGCAGACACCCCGGCAGGGACTCCTACAATGAGCAGTTCTTC
TRBJ2-7 - TRBV5-1 - 13 CASSEGVTYEQYF TGCGCCAGCAGCGAGGGGGTGACCTACGAGCAGTACTTC
TRBJ2-7 - TRBV7-8 - 14 CASSLGPVTYEQYF TGTGCCAGCAGCTTAGGTCCGGTGACCTACGAGCAGTACTTC
TRBJ2-5 - TRBV25-1 - 15 CASSESGSLRETQYF TGTGCCAGCAGTGAATCCGGCAGTTTGCGGGAGACCCAGTACTTC
TRBJ2-7 - TRBV27 TRBD1 22 CASSLRERPLREGQGAFYEQYF TGTGCCAGCAGTTTAAGAGAGAGGCCCCTTCGGGAAGGACAGGGGGCCTTCTACGAGCAGTACTTC
TRBJ2-2 - TRBV7-6 - 16 CASSLGRALNTGELFF TGTGCCAGCAGCTTGGGCAGGGCGCTGAACACCGGGGAGCTGTTTTTT
TRBJ1-2 - TRBV10-3 - 16 CAISESSRRYNYGYTF TGTGCCATCAGTGAGTCGAGTAGAAGATATAACTATGGCTACACCTTC
TRBJ2-3 - TRBV21-1 - 16 CASSSEYGELTDTQYF TGTGCCAGCAGCTCGGAATATGGAGAACTCACAGATACGCAGTATTTT
TRBJ1-1 - TRBV12-3/TRBV12-4 - 12 CASSLGTLEAFF TGTGCCAGCAGTTTAGGGACACTTGAAGCTTTCTTT
TRBJ2-1 few TRBV7-9 - 14 CASSLSLVYNEQFF TGTGCCAGCAGCTTAAGCCTAGTCTACAATGAGCAGTTCTTC
TRBJ2-1 - TRBV4-1 TRBD2 19 CASSQDHIFGTSGRYEQFF TGCGCCAGCAGCCAGGATCACATTTTCGGGACTAGCGGGAGGTATGAGCAGTTCTTC